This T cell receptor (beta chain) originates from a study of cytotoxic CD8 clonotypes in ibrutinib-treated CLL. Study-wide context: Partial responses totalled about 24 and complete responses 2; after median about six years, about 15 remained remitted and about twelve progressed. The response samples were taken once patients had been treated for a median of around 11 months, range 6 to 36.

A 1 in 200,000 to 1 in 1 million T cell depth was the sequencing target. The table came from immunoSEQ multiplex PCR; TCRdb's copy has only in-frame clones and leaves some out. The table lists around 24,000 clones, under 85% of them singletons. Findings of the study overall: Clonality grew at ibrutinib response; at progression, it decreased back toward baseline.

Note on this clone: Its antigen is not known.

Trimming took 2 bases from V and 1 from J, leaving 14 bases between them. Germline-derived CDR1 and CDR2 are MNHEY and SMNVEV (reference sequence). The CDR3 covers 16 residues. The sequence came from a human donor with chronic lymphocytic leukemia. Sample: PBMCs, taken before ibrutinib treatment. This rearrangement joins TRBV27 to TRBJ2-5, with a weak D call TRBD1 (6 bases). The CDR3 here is CASSLARGKGQETQYF. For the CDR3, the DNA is TGTGCCAGCAGTTTAGCCAGGGGAAAAGGCCAAGAGACCCAGTACTTC.